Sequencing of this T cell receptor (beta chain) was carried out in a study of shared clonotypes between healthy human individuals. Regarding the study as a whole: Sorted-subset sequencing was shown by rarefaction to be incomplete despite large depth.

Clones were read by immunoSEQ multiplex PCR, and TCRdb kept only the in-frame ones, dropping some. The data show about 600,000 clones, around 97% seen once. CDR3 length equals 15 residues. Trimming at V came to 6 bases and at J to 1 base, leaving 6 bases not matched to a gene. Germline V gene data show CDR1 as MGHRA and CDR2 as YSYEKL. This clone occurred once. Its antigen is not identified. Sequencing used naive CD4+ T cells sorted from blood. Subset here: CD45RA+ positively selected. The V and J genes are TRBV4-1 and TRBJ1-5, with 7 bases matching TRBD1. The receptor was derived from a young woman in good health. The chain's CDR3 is CASRNHRGSNQPQHF. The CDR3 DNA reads TGCGCCAGCAGGAACCACAGGGGAAGCAATCAGCCCCAGCATTTT.